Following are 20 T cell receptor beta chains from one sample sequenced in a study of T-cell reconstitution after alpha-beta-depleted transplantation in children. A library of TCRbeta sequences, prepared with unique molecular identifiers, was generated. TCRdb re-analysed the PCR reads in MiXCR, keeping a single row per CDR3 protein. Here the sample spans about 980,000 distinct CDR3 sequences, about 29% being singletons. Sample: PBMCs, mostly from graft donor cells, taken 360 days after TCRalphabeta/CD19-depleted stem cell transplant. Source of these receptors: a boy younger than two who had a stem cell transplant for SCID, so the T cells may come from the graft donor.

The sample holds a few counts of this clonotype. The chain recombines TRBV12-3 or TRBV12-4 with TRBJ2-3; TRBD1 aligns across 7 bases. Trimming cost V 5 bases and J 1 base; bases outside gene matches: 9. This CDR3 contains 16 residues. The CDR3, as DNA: TGTGCCAGCAGTGCCGTTGGGCAGGGGGGCACAGATACGCAGTATTTT. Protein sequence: CASSAVGQGGTDTQYF.

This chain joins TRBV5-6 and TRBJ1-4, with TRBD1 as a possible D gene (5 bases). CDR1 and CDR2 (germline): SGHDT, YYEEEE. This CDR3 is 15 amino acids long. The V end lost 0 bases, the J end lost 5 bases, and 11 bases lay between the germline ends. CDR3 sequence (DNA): TGTGCCAGCAGCTTGGAATGGGGGTTAAATGAAAAACTGTTTTTT. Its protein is CASSLEWGLNEKLFF.

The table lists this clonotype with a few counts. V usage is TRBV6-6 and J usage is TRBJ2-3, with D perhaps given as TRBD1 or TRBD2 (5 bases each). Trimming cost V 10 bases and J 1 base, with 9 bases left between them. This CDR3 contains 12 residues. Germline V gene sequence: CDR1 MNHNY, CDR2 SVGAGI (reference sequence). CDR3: CAIRDGTDTQYF. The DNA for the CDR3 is TGTGCCATCCGGGACGGCACAGATACGCAGTATTTT.

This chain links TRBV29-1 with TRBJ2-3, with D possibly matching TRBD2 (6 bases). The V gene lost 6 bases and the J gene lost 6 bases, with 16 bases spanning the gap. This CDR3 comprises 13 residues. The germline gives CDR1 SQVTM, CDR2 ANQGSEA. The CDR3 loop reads CSVAGLLADTQYF. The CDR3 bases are TGCAGCGTCGCCGGCCTCCTAGCGGATACGCAGTATTTT.

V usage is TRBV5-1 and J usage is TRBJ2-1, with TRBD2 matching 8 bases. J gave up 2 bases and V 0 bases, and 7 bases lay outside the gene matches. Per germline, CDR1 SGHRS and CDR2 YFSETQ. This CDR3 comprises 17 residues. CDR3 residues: CASSLASGGAPYNEQFF. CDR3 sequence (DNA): TGCGCCAGCAGCTTGGCTTCCGGGGGGGCGCCCTACAATGAGCAGTTCTTC.

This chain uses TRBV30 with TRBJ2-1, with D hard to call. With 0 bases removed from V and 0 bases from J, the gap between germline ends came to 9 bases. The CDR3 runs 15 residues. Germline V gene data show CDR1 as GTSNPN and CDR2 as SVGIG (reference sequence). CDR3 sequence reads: CAWSVQGYSYNEQFF. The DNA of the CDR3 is TGTGCCTGGAGTGTACAAGGCTACTCCTACAATGAGCAGTTCTTC.

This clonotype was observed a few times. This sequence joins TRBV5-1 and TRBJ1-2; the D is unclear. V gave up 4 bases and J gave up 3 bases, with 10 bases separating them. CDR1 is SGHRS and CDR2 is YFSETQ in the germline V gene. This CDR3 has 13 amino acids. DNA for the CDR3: TGCGCCAGCAGCCCGGACGGAGACTATGGCTACACCTTC. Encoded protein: CASSPDGDYGYTF.

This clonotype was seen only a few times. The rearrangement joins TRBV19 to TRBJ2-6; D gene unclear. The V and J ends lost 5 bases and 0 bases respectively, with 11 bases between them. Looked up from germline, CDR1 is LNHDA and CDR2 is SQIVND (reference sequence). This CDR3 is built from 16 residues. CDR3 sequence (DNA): TGTGCCAGTAGTCCGGGTTGGAGCTCTGGGGCCAACGTCCTGACTTTC. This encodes CASSPGWSSGANVLTF.

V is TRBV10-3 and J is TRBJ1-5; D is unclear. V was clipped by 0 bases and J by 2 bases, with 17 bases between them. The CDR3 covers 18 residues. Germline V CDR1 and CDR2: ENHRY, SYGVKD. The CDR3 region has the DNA TGTGCCATCAGTGAGTCGCCCCTCGGCAGGAGGGGCAATCAGCCCCAGCATTTT. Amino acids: CAISESPLGRRGNQPQHF.

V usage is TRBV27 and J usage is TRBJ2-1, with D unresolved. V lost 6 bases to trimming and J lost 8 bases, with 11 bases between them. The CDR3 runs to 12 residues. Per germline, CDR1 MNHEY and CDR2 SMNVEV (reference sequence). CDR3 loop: CASSSYSDEQFF. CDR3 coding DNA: TGTGCCAGCAGCTCGTATTCCGATGAGCAGTTCTTC.

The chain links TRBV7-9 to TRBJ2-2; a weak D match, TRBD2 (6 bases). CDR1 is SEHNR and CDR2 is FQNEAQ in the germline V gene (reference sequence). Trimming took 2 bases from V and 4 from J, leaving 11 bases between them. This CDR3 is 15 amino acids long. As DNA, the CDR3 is TGTGCCAGCAGCTTATCCCAGGAGGGCACCGGGGAGCTGTTTTTT. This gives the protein CASSLSQEGTGELFF. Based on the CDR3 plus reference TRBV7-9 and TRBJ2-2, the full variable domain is DTGVSQNPRHKITKRGQNVTFRCDPISEHNRLYWYRQTLGQGPEFLTYFQNEAQLEKSRLLSDRFSAERPKGSFSTLEIQRTEQGDSAMYLCASSLSQEGTGELFFGEGSRLTVL.

CDR3 protein: CSARLAGDIYNEQFF. CDR3 coding DNA: TGCAGTGCGAGGCTAGCGGGGGACATCTACAATGAGCAGTTCTTC. The chain carries TRBV20-1 and TRBJ2-1, with 10 nucleotides matching TRBD2. Germline trimming cut 6 bases from V and 3 bases from J; bases unmatched to any gene: 8. This CDR3 has 15 amino acids. From germline, CDR1 is DFQATT and CDR2 SNEGSKA (reference sequence).

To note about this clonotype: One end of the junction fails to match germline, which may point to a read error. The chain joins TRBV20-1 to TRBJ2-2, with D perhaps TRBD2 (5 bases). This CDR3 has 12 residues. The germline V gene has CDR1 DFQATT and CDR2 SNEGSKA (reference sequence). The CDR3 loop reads CSAQTQIRDLFF. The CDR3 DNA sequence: TGCAGTGCCCAAACCCAGATACGGGATCTGTTTTTT.

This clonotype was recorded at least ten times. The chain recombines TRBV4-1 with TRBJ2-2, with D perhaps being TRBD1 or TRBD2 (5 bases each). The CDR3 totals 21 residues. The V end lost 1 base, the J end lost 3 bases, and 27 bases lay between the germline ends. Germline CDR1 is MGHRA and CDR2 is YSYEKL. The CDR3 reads CASSQGSPRGALPIYTGELFF. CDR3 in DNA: TGCGCCAGCAGCCAAGGATCCCCACGAGGGGCCCTCCCCATATACACCGGGGAGCTGTTTTTT.

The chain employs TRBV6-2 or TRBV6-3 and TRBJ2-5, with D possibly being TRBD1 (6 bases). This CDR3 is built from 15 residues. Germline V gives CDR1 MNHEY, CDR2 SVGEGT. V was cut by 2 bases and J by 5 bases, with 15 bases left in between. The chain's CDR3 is CASSYPTGSAETQYF. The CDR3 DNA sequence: TGTGCCAGCAGTTACCCCACAGGGTCCGCGGAGACCCAGTACTTC.

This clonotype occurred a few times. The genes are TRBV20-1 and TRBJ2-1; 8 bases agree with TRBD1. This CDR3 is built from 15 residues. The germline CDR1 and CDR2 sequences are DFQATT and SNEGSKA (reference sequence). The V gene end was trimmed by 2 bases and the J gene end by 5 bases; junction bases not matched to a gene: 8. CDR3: CSARTGTGTNNEQFF. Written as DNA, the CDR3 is TGCAGTGCTAGAACCGGGACAGGAACAAACAATGAGCAGTTCTTC.

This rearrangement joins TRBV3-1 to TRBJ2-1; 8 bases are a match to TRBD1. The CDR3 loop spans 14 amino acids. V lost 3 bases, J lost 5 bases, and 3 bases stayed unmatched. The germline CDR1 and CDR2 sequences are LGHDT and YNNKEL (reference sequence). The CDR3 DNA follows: TGTGCCAGCAGCCACTTGACAGGGGACAATGAGCAGTTCTTC. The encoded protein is CASSHLTGDNEQFF.

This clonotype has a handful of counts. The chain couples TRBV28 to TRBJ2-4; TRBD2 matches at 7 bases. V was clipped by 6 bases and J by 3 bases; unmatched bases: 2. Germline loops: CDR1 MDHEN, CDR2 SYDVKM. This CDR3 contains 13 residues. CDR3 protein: CASSGGGKNIQYF. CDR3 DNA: TGTGCCAGCAGCGGCGGGGGCAAAAACATTCAGTACTTC.

The CDR3: CASSLYTGQKNTEAFF. The CDR3 DNA reads TGCGCCAGCAGCTTGTATACAGGACAGAAGAACACTGAAGCTTTCTTT. The genes are TRBV5-1 and TRBJ1-1, with a weak D call TRBD1 (6 bases). This CDR3 contains 16 residues. Trimming pared 1 base from V and 1 base from J, leaving 14 bases between. Germline V gives CDR1 SGHRS, CDR2 YFSETQ.

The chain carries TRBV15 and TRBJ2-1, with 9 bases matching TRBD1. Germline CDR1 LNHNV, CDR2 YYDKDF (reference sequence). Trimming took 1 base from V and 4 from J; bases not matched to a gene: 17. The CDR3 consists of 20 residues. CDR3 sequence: CATSRGWLLYGTGPYNEQFF. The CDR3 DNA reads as TGTGCCACCAGCAGAGGGTGGTTGTTGTACGGGACAGGGCCTTACAATGAGCAGTTCTTC.